These 22 T cell receptor beta chains came from one sample sequenced in a study of cytomegalovirus exposure and HLA in healthy donors. PCR amplification relied on 60 Vbeta primers (plus 13 Jbeta primers). The method was immunoSEQ multiplex PCR; TCRdb's version includes in-frame clones alone and lacks a portion of them. The repertoire holds about 83,000 clones, with roughly 79% as singletons. The specimen sequenced was PBMCs. These receptors were taken from a man aged 18 to 35 in good health and CMV-seropositive.

CDR3 protein: CASSQSRGDQPQHF. CDR3 in DNA: TGTGCCAGCAGCCAGAGCCGGGGAGATCAGCCCCAGCATTTT. The genes are TRBV7-9 and TRBJ1-5, with D unclear. The CDR3 is 14 residues long. V was clipped by 5 bases and J by 5 bases, with 13 bases between them. Germline V gene lookup returns CDR1 SEHNR and CDR2 FQNEAQ (reference sequence).

The CDR3 DNA sequence: TGTGCCAGCAGGTTTCTGACAGCGAACACCGGGGAGCTGTTTTTT. Translating gives CASRFLTANTGELFF. This rearrangement joins TRBV6-1 to TRBJ2-2, with D perhaps TRBD1 (5 bases). Germline V CDR1 and CDR2: MNHNS, SASEGT. The CDR3 length is 15 residues. Trimming took 6 bases from V and 0 from J, leaving 11 bases between them.

The CDR3 nucleotides are TGTGCCAGCAGCTTGGTAGCGGGGAACCGGGAGCTGTTTTTT. It specifies CASSLVAGNRELFF. The genes are TRBV7-2 and TRBJ2-2; 8 bases match TRBD2. V shed 3 bases, J shed 9 bases, and the junction held 6 bases outside the gene matches. This CDR3 contains 14 residues. Germline assignment: CDR1 SGHTA and CDR2 FQGNSA.

The chain has TRBV6-5 and TRBJ2-1; no firm D call. The CDR3 is 13 amino acids. Germline CDR1 MNHEY, CDR2 SVGAGI. The V end was cut by 2 bases, the J end by 10 bases, with 12 bases between. The CDR3 spells CASSYGSAREQFF. CDR3 nucleotides: TGTGCCAGCAGTTACGGCTCTGCGCGGGAGCAGTTCTTC.

The rearrangement joins TRBV4-1 to TRBJ2-7; D possibly corresponds to TRBD2 (6 bases). The V and J ends lost 4 bases and 1 base respectively, with 14 bases between them. The CDR3 contains 15 residues. In germline, CDR1 is MGHRA, CDR2 YSYEKL. CDR3 loop: CASSLSRAGSYEQYF. CDR3 in DNA: TGCGCCAGCAGCCTCTCCAGGGCGGGATCCTACGAGCAGTACTTC.

The rearrangement uses TRBV4-1 and TRBJ1-4; TRBD1 might be the D (6 bases). The CDR3 loop spans 16 amino acids. Germline CDR1 and CDR2: MGHRA and YSYEKL. The ends were cut back, 1 base at V and 8 bases at J, with 17 bases in the middle. CDR3 DNA sequence: TGCGCCAGCAGCCAAGGGAGAACAGGGCGAAGCGAAAAACTGTTTTTT. Translation gives CASSQGRTGRSEKLFF.

The chain has TRBV15 and TRBJ1-4, with TRBD1 identical over 8 bases. Germline CDR1 and CDR2: LNHNV and YYDKDF (reference sequence). There are 14 residues in the CDR3. Trimming took 5 bases from V and 8 from J; bases not matched to a gene: 7. This CDR3 is CATSSDRVGEKLFF. In DNA form, the CDR3 reads TGTGCCACCAGCTCGGACAGGGTGGGGGAAAAACTGTTTTTT. Complete variable domain (other parts from reference TRBV15 and TRBJ1-4): DAMVIQNPRYQVTQFGKPVTLSCSQTLNHNVMYWYQQKSSQAPKLLFHYYDKDFNNEADTPDNFQSRRPNTSFCFLDIRSPGLGDTAMYLCATSSDRVGEKLFFGSGTQLSVL.

The rearrangement uses TRBV10-3 and TRBJ1-1; a weak D match, TRBD1 (6 bases). Germline lookup yields CDR1 ENHRY and CDR2 SYGVKD. V lost 2 bases, J lost 2 bases, and 9 bases lay in between. This CDR3 is built from 14 residues. Written as DNA, the CDR3 is TGTGCCATCAGTGAGGTGGACAGTAACACTGAAGCTTTCTTT. It codes for CAISEVDSNTEAFF.

The CDR3 DNA reads TGTGCCAGCAGCCGGACAGAGAATCAGCCCCAGCATTTT. Translated, it gives CASSRTENQPQHF. This chain uses TRBV6-5 with TRBJ1-5, with D tentatively TRBD1 (6 bases). The CDR3 runs to 13 residues. Germline V lookup: CDR1 MNHEY, CDR2 SVGAGI. The V gene lost 6 bases and the J gene lost 4 bases, with 10 bases spanning the gap.

The rearrangement uses TRBV7-2 and TRBJ2-2; TRBD2 matches at 7 bases. The CDR3 has 16 amino acids. Per germline, CDR1 SGHTA and CDR2 FQGNSA. After removal of 0 bases from V and 5 bases from J, the junction contained 6 bases not matched to a gene. The CDR3 reads CASSLAGGGRTGELFF. The CDR3 DNA sequence: TGTGCCAGCAGCTTAGCCGGCGGGGGTCGTACCGGGGAGCTGTTTTTT.

The chain carries TRBV5-1 and TRBJ1-1; no clear D gene. In germline, CDR1 is SGHRS, CDR2 YFSETQ. Trimming left V 6 bases short and J 4 bases short, with 13 bases between. The CDR3 has 13 amino acids. The CDR3 reads CASKNQVATEAFF. CDR3 sequence (DNA): TGCGCCAGCAAAAACCAGGTTGCCACTGAAGCTTTCTTT.

The V call is TRBV29-1, the J call TRBJ2-3; TRBD2 might be the D (6 bases). V lost 4 bases and J lost 9, with 20 bases in between. This CDR3 contains 14 residues. Germline values: CDR1 SQVTM, CDR2 ANQGSEA. The CDR3 DNA reads TGCAGCGTTGCTGAGGGACTTGGCAAAGTGACGCAGTATTTT. Translation gives CSVAEGLGKVTQYF.

This clone has only one observation. This rearrangement joins TRBV15 to TRBJ2-3; D not certain. The CDR3 has 15 residues. Germline CDR1 reads LNHNV; CDR2 reads YYDKDF (reference sequence). V gave up 4 bases and J gave up 0 bases, with 11 bases separating them. CDR3 in amino acids: CATSISSASTDTQYF. CDR3 nucleotides: TGTGCCACCAGCATTTCGAGCGCTAGCACAGATACGCAGTATTTT.

V and J are TRBV4-1 and TRBJ2-1, with 11 bases lining up with TRBD2. Germline CDR1 reads MGHRA; CDR2 reads YSYEKL. This CDR3 spans 16 amino acids. The V gene end was trimmed by 4 bases and the J gene end by 0 bases; junction bases not matched to a gene: 2. The CDR3 DNA reads TGCGCCAGCAGCCCTCTAGCGGGAGGCTCCTACAATGAGCAGTTCTTC. This gives the protein CASSPLAGGSYNEQFF.

The CDR3 region is CAISDIPDRDHTEAFF. In DNA form, the CDR3 reads TGTGCCATCAGTGATATCCCGGACAGGGACCACACTGAAGCTTTCTTT. The chain recombines TRBV10-3 with TRBJ1-1; TRBD1 matches at 8 bases. This CDR3 spans 16 amino acids. CDR1 is ENHRY and CDR2 is SYGVKD in the germline V gene. Trimming removed 3 bases from V and 3 bases from J; junction bases left unmatched: 9.

This chain joins TRBV7-9 and TRBJ1-2; unclear D gene. The germline gives CDR1 SEHNR, CDR2 FQNEAQ (reference sequence). This CDR3 spans 13 amino acids. Trimming shortened V by 4 bases and J by 7 bases, and 13 bases separated the two germline ends. CDR3 in amino acids: CASSSYSAVGYTF. For the CDR3, the DNA is TGTGCCAGCAGCTCCTATAGCGCTGTTGGCTACACCTTC.

The genes are TRBV9 and TRBJ1-3; tentatively, D is TRBD1 (5 bases). Looked up from germline, CDR1 is SGDLS and CDR2 is YYNGEE. The CDR3 runs to 14 residues. Trimming took off 0 bases at V and 8 bases at J, with 12 bases between the two ends. The chain's CDR3 is CASSVDFRVDTIYF. CDR3 DNA: TGTGCCAGCAGCGTAGATTTCAGGGTGGACACCATATATTTT.

The gene calls are TRBV5-1 and TRBJ2-6; D uncertain. The V end lost 4 bases, the J end lost 0 bases, and 11 bases lay between the germline ends. The CDR3 totals 16 residues. CDR1 and CDR2 from the germline V gene are SGHRS and YFSETQ. CDR3 protein: CASSLTESSGANVLTF. The CDR3 DNA reads TGCGCCAGCAGCCTTACCGAGAGCTCTGGGGCCAACGTCCTGACTTTC.

The chain employs TRBV10-2 and TRBJ2-1, with no clear D. Per the germline V gene, CDR1 is WSHSY and CDR2 is SAAADI. This CDR3 contains 12 residues. V dropped 5 bases and J dropped 5 bases, with 7 bases sitting between them. CDR3: CASSPFHNEQFF. The CDR3 nucleotides read TGCGCCAGCAGTCCGTTTCACAATGAGCAGTTCTTC.

The rearrangement joins TRBV4-1 to TRBJ2-6, with 8 bases lining up with TRBD2. The trim removed 2 bases at V and 4 bases at J, leaving 10 bases unmatched. The CDR3 has 18 residues. Germline assignment: CDR1 MGHRA and CDR2 YSYEKL. The CDR3 nucleotides read TGCGCCAGCAGCCAATTTGGAGCGGGAGCTACAGGGGCCAACGTCCTGACTTTC. This translates into CASSQFGAGATGANVLTF.

This clone was counted once. The chain uses TRBV27 and TRBJ2-7; 9 bases line up with TRBD1. With 6 bases clipped from V and 7 bases from J, the junction kept 4 bases outside the gene matches. The CDR3 runs to 12 residues. CDR1 is MNHEY and CDR2 is SMNVEV in the germline V gene (reference sequence). The CDR3, as DNA: TGTGCCAGCAGACAGACAGGGGGAGAGCAGTACTTC. This sequence encodes CASRQTGGEQYF.

This sequence joins TRBV7-8 and TRBJ1-5; 8 bases are shared with TRBD1. CDR1 and CDR2 from the germline V gene are SGHVS and FQNEAQ. The CDR3 totals 14 residues. The V segment lost 3 bases and the J segment 5 bases; nucleotides outside the gene matches: 3. The DNA of the CDR3 is TGTGCCAGCAGCTTTGGGACAGGATATCAGCCCCAGCATTTT. It translates to CASSFGTGYQPQHF.